The 8 T cell receptor beta chains listed next were all sequenced from one sample in a study of blood T cell repertoires in COVID-19. TCRdb keeps only in-frame clones here, not all; method: immunoSEQ multiplex PCR. The sample includes roughly 70,000 clones, 85% to 90% seen only once; the top ten take approximately 1.5%. The sequencing sample was made of peripheral blood. These receptors came from a man aged 55 to 70 with acute or convalescent COVID-19.

The V call is TRBV10-2, the J call TRBJ2-2; D is undetermined. This CDR3 has 15 amino acids. Germline V lookup: CDR1 WSHSY, CDR2 SAAADI. V was trimmed by 5 bases and J by 4 bases, leaving 14 bases between them. CDR3: CASSFARSSTGELFF. In DNA, the CDR3 is TGCGCCAGCAGTTTCGCGAGGAGTAGCACCGGGGAGCTGTTTTTT.

The chain combines TRBV7-2 with TRBJ1-3; D uncertain. The CDR3 is made up of 16 amino acids. CDR1 and CDR2 from the germline V gene are SGHTA and FQGNSA. V was pared by 1 base and J by 0 bases, with 10 bases between. CDR3: CASSLGTEVSGNTIYF. The CDR3 DNA sequence: TGTGCCAGCAGCTTAGGAACAGAAGTCTCTGGAAACACCATATATTTT. Using reference TRBV7-2 and TRBJ1-3 for the parts outside the CDR3, the full variable domain is GAGVSQSPSNKVTEKGKDVELRCDPISGHTALYWYRQSLGQGLEFLIYFQGNSAPDKSGLPSDRFSAERTGGSVSTLTIQRTQQEDSAVYLCASSLGTEVSGNTIYFGEGSWLTVV.

V gene TRBV11-2 combines with J gene TRBJ2-2; D remains ambiguous. The CDR3 loop spans 15 amino acids. Per germline, CDR1 SGHAT and CDR2 FQNNGV. Trimming took 3 bases from V and 8 from J, leaving 16 bases between them. The CDR3 DNA reads as TGTGCCAGCAGCTTCATCAGCGCCCCGGCAGGGGAGCTGTTTTTT. As protein: CASSFISAPAGELFF.

As DNA, the CDR3 is TGTGCCAGCAGCAAAACGGTCACCACACGGCAGGGATCATTTCGGTATCAGCCCCAGCATTTT. It yields the protein CASSKTVTTRQGSFRYQPQHF. This chain links TRBV21-1 with TRBJ1-5; the table gives TRBD1 as D, unverified against the DNA. TRBV21-1 is a pseudogene locus. The CDR3 has 21 residues.

The V and J genes are TRBV6-2 or TRBV6-3 and TRBJ1-5; the match to TRBD1 covers 8 bases. The J segment lost 5 bases and the V segment lost 6 bases, leaving 9 bases of the junction unmatched. CDR1 is MNHEY and CDR2 is SVGEGT in the germline V gene. The CDR3 runs to 15 residues. CDR3 loop: CASSLPRTGHQPQHF. The CDR3 nucleotides are TGTGCCAGCAGCCTACCCAGGACAGGGCATCAGCCCCAGCATTTT.

V usage is TRBV18 and J usage is TRBJ2-5; the D is unclear. Trimming left V 6 bases short and J 2 bases short, with 4 bases between. From germline, CDR1 is KGHSH and CDR2 LQKENI. This CDR3 has 11 residues. The CDR3 loop is CASSRQETQYF. Written as DNA, the CDR3 is TGTGCCAGCTCTCGGCAAGAGACCCAGTACTTC.

This chain uses TRBV5-6 with TRBJ1-5; D ambiguous. Between the trimmed V and J ends, which lost 3 bases and 5 bases, there was a span of 15 bases. Germline V lookup: CDR1 SGHDT, CDR2 YYEEEE. The CDR3 runs 15 residues. The CDR3 here is CASSSAVWDYQPQHF. The DNA for the CDR3 is TGTGCCAGCAGCTCAGCGGTCTGGGATTATCAGCCCCAGCATTTT.

The chain joins TRBV29-1 to TRBJ1-2; no reliable D call. This CDR3 has 11 amino acids. Germline assignment: CDR1 SQVTM and CDR2 ANQGSEA. Trimming removed 5 bases at V and 0 bases at J, with 4 bases between. The CDR3 nucleotides are TGCAGCGTTCCGGCTAACTATGGCTACACCTTC. It translates to CSVPANYGYTF.